This TCR beta chain was observed in a study of blood T cell repertoires in COVID-19. Looking at the study overall: Acute and convalescent COVID-19 specimens originated in the United States, Italy and Spain.

This CDR3 has 12 residues. The V end lost 5 bases, the J end lost 5 bases, and 9 bases lay between the germline ends. From germline, CDR1 is SEHNR and CDR2 FQNEAQ (reference sequence). Authors' methods: Amplification from reference gene primers served as the basis for estimated nucleated cell counts. Libraries were prepared by immunoSEQ multiplex PCR; TCRdb keeps only in-frame clonotypes and omits some of them. V and J calls and clone size follow that table, whereas D and trimming were derived from the DNA. The repertoire holds some 180,000 clones, with around 90% as singletons. The gene calls are TRBV7-9 and TRBJ2-5, with D perhaps matching TRBD2 (6 bases). The sample consisted of peripheral blood. The sequence was collected from a man aged 50 to 59 who had recovered from COVID-19. In DNA form, the CDR3 reads TGTGCCAGCAGCGGCGGGGTGGAGACCCAGTACTTC. This gives the protein CASSGGVETQYF.